Presented here are 2 T cell receptor beta chains from one specimen sequenced in a study of blood T cell repertoires in COVID-19. Here immunoSEQ multiplex PCR was the method, and the copy in TCRdb shows in-frame clones only, minus some. The table has tens of thousands of clones, under 95% seen once. Material: peripheral blood. The receptor set was obtained from a woman over 75 with active or convalescent COVID-19.

V is TRBV6-5 and J is TRBJ1-1; D is ambiguous. The CDR3 runs to 14 residues. Germline assignment: CDR1 MNHEY and CDR2 SVGAGI. V lost 9 bases and J 1 base, leaving 15 bases between the germline ends. The CDR3 sequence is CASRFVERNTEAFF. As DNA, the CDR3 is TGTGCCAGTCGCTTTGTGGAGCGGAACACTGAAGCTTTCTTT.

The chain carries TRBV2 and TRBJ1-1; D unresolved. The CDR3 is 11 amino acids. Germline values: CDR1 SNHLY, CDR2 FYNNEI. V lost 4 bases and J lost 7, with 7 bases in between. This chain's CDR3 is CASSGFSEAFF. For the CDR3, the DNA is TGTGCCAGCAGTGGATTCAGTGAAGCTTTCTTT. The full variable domain, completed using reference TRBV2 and TRBJ1-1, is EPEVTQTPSHQVTQMGQEVILRCVPISNHLYFYWYRQILGQKVEFLVSFYNNEISEKSEIFDDQFSVERPDGSNFTLKIRSTKLEDSAMYFCASSGFSEAFFGQGTRLTVV.